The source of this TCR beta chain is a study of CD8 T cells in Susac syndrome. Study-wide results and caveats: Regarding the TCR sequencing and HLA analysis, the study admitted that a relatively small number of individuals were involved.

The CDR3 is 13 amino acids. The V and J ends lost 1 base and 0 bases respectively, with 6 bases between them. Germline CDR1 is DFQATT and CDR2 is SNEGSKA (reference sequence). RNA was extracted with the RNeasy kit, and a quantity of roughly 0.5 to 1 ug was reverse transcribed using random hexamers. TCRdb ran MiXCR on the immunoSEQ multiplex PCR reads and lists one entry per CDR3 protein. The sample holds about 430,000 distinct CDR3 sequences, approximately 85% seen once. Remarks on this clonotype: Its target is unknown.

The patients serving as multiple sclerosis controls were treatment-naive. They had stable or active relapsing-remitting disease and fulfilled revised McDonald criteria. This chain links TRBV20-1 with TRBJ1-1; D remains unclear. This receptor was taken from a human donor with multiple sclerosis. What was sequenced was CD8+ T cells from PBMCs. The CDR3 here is CSARVALNTEAFF. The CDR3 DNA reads TGCAGTGCTAGAGTCGCCTTGAACACTGAAGCTTTCTTT.